The 27 T cell receptor beta chains listed next were all sequenced from one sample in a study of blood T cell repertoires in COVID-19. Generated by immunoSEQ multiplex PCR, the TCRdb table keeps only in-frame clones and is missing some. The table lists tens of thousands of clones, roughly 86% of them singletons. Sequencing was done on a sample of peripheral blood. The origin of the receptors is a man between 45 and 60 years old with active or convalescent COVID-19.

The V gene is TRBV7-9, the J gene TRBJ1-2; no definite D call. V lost 6 bases and J lost 2, with 13 bases in between. CDR1 and CDR2 (germline): SEHNR, FQNEAQ (reference sequence). The CDR3 length is 14 residues. This CDR3 reads CASRPTDRNYGYTF. As DNA, the CDR3 is TGTGCCAGCAGACCAACAGACCGCAACTATGGCTACACCTTC.

In nucleotides, the CDR3 is TGTGCCAGCAGCGAACAGGGGGGCATTCAGTACTTC. Protein product: CASSEQGGIQYF. The rearrangement joins TRBV9 to TRBJ2-4, with 8 nucleotides matching TRBD1. The CDR3 consists of 12 residues. After removal of 3 bases from V and 9 bases from J, the junction contained 2 bases not matched to a gene. Germline-derived CDR1 and CDR2 are SGDLS and YYNGEE.

The chain carries TRBV15 and TRBJ2-7; weak D call: TRBD1 (5 bases). Per germline, CDR1 LNHNV and CDR2 YYDKDF (reference sequence). The CDR3 has 13 residues. With 0 bases removed from V and 7 bases from J, the gap between germline ends came to 10 bases. For the CDR3, the DNA is TGTGCCACCAGCAGAGACAGGGCGAGAGAGCAGTACGTC. Its protein is CATSRDRAREQYV.

The V gene is TRBV6-5, the J gene TRBJ2-7, with D tentatively TRBD1 (6 bases). Germline V CDR1 and CDR2: MNHEY, SVGAGI. CDR3 size: 15 residues. V was shortened by 6 bases and J by 4 bases, with 19 bases between the two germline ends. The CDR3, as DNA: TGTGCCAGCAGACAATACAGGGTGGGAATTTACGAGCAGTACTTC. Protein sequence: CASRQYRVGIYEQYF.

This clone appeared once. The chain uses TRBV18 and TRBJ2-5; D gene uncertain. V lost 2 bases to trimming and J lost 3 bases, with 7 bases between them. This CDR3 is 13 amino acids long. Germline CDR1 KGHSH, CDR2 LQKENI. The CDR3 sequence: CASSPGLEETQYF. The CDR3, as DNA: TGTGCCAGCTCACCAGGGCTCGAAGAGACCCAGTACTTC.

This chain connects TRBV7-9 to TRBJ2-3; 14 nucleotides align to TRBD2. This CDR3 spans 17 amino acids. The germline V gene encodes CDR1 SEHNR and CDR2 FQNEAQ (reference sequence). Unmatched junction bases numbered 6, after V lost 7 bases and J lost 0 bases. CDR3 loop: CASTPGLAGASTDTQYF. The CDR3 DNA reads as TGTGCCAGCACCCCGGGACTAGCGGGGGCTAGCACAGATACGCAGTATTTT.

In this sample, this clone turned up a few times. The gene calls are TRBV7-2 and TRBJ2-7; 10 nucleotides line up with TRBD1. The CDR3 spans 14 residues. Per the germline V gene, CDR1 is SGHTA and CDR2 is FQGNSA. The J segment lost 5 bases and the V segment lost 2 bases, leaving 3 bases of the junction unmatched. CDR3 sequence reads: CASSLPGQGNEQYF. CDR3 nucleotide sequence: TGTGCCAGCAGCTTACCGGGACAGGGGAACGAGCAGTACTTC. The whole variable domain, remainder taken from reference TRBV7-2 and TRBJ2-7, is GAGVSQSPSNKVTEKGKDVELRCDPISGHTALYWYRQSLGQGLEFLIYFQGNSAPDKSGLPSDRFSAERTGGSVSTLTIQRTQQEDSAVYLCASSLPGQGNEQYFGPGTRLTVT.

This clone was seen a few times. The rearrangement links TRBV28 to TRBJ1-2; 7 nucleotides agree with TRBD1. The CDR3 has 13 residues. V dropped 6 bases and J dropped 4; count of bases not matched to a gene: 5. Germline V gives CDR1 MDHEN, CDR2 SYDVKM. The CDR3 DNA is TGTGCCAGCAGGTTTACAGGGGTCTATGGCTACACCTTC. Amino acids: CASRFTGVYGYTF.

The chain recombines TRBV4-3 with TRBJ2-7, with 7 nucleotides matching TRBD1. The CDR3 has 15 amino acids. V dropped 4 bases and J dropped 7; count of bases not matched to a gene: 13. Germline V CDR1 and CDR2: LGHNA, YSLEER. In DNA, the CDR3 is TGCGCCAGCAGCCTCCGGGACAGCCACTTAGGGGAGCAGTACTTC. This codes for CASSLRDSHLGEQYF.

This chain uses TRBV6-5 with TRBJ2-3, with no clear D. V gave up 5 bases and J gave up 0 bases, with 9 bases separating them. The CDR3 spans 14 residues. The V gene's germline CDR1 is MNHEY and CDR2 SVGAGI. The CDR3 here is CASSPLLSTDTQYF. For the CDR3, the DNA is TGTGCCAGCAGTCCCCTCCTCAGCACAGATACGCAGTATTTT.

In nucleotides, the CDR3 is TGTGCCAGCAGCGTAGCGACAGTCACTGAAGCTTTCTTT. Amino acid sequence: CASSVATVTEAFF. This chain links TRBV9 with TRBJ1-1; D may be TRBD1 (5 bases). Germline V gene lookup returns CDR1 SGDLS and CDR2 YYNGEE. With 0 bases removed from V and 4 bases from J, the gap between germline ends came to 7 bases. The CDR3 runs to 13 residues.

CDR3 amino acids: CASSLKRGPWDEQFF. In DNA form, the CDR3 reads TGTGCCAGCAGTTTAAAGCGGGGGCCCTGGGATGAGCAGTTCTTC. The chain employs TRBV27 and TRBJ2-1; 8 bases are shared with TRBD2. J gave up 8 bases and V 2 bases, and 8 bases lay outside the gene matches. This CDR3 is 15 amino acids long. The germline V gene has CDR1 MNHEY and CDR2 SMNVEV (reference sequence).

The V and J genes are TRBV5-4 and TRBJ1-6, with no clear D. This CDR3 contains 14 residues. V was shortened by 4 bases and J by 7 bases, with 12 bases between the two germline ends. Per germline, CDR1 SGHNT and CDR2 YYREEE (reference sequence). CDR3 in DNA: TGTGCCAGCAGCGAGGGAGGTTACAATTCACCCCTCCACTTT. This sequence encodes CASSEGGYNSPLHF.

V is TRBV19 and J is TRBJ1-1, with D unclear. This CDR3 is built from 12 residues. Per germline, CDR1 LNHDA and CDR2 SQIVND (reference sequence). V was trimmed by 5 bases and J by 10 bases, leaving 14 bases between them. The DNA for the CDR3 is TGTGCCAGTAGTCGGTATGGGGAGGGAGCTTTCTTT. Its translation is CASSRYGEGAFF.

The chain uses TRBV7-9 and TRBJ1-2; the match to TRBD1 covers 7 bases. J lost 6 bases, V lost 3 bases, and 4 bases had no gene match. Germline CDR1 is SEHNR and CDR2 is FQNEAQ (reference sequence). The CDR3 is made up of 13 amino acids. This chain's CDR3 is CASSFRGADGYTF. The CDR3 DNA sequence: TGTGCCAGCAGCTTCAGGGGGGCTGATGGCTACACCTTC.

The chain uses TRBV5-1 and TRBJ1-2; 9 bases agree with TRBD1. The CDR3 runs 15 residues. V dropped 4 bases and J dropped 2; count of bases not matched to a gene: 6. CDR1 and CDR2 (germline): SGHRS, YFSETQ. Written as DNA, the CDR3 is TGCGCCAGCAGCCTGGGTGGGACAGGGAACTATGGCTACACCTTC. It translates to CASSLGGTGNYGYTF.

The chain uses TRBV7-2 and TRBJ1-2; D might be TRBD1 (6 bases). The CDR3 totals 14 residues. The V end was cut by 5 bases, the J end by 6 bases, with 16 bases between. From germline, CDR1 is SGHTA and CDR2 FQGNSA. CDR3 loop: CASSKLDSLNGYTF. In DNA form, the CDR3 reads TGTGCCAGCAGCAAACTGGACAGCCTAAATGGCTACACCTTC.

This clone was observed a single time. The chain recombines TRBV7-2 with TRBJ2-1; TRBD2 matches at 9 bases. The CDR3 totals 14 residues. Germline CDR1 reads SGHTA; CDR2 reads FQGNSA. V was pared by 4 bases and J by 4 bases, with 2 bases of the junction left unmatched. The CDR3 loop is CASSSGLAYNEQFF. CDR3 coding DNA: TGTGCCAGCAGCTCGGGACTAGCTTACAATGAGCAGTTCTTC.

This sequence joins TRBV19 and TRBJ1-2, with 8 bases matching TRBD1. CDR1 is LNHDA, CDR2 SQIVND, per germline (reference sequence). The CDR3 is 13 amino acids. Unmatched junction bases numbered 11, after V lost 11 bases and J lost 6 bases. Here the CDR3 DNA reads TGTGCCTGTCAGGGGGCGCAGGGAGATGGCTACACCTTC. It is translated as CACQGAQGDGYTF.

The CDR3 here is CASSAAGGYEQYF. CDR3 in DNA: TGTGCCAGCAGCGCTGCGGGGGGTTACGAGCAGTACTTC. This sequence joins TRBV9 and TRBJ2-7; 8 nucleotides align to TRBD2. Trimming removed 3 bases from V and 4 bases from J; junction bases left unmatched: 3. Germline CDR1 SGDLS, CDR2 YYNGEE. CDR3 length: 13 residues.

As for this clone: This CDR3 is also generated by other DNA sequences in the sample. J is TRBJ1-2 and V is TRBV14; D gene uncertain. This CDR3 region has 13 residues. Germline V lookup: CDR1 SGHDN, CDR2 FVKESK. V gave up 4 bases and J gave up 2 bases, with 8 bases separating them. The DNA of the CDR3 is TGTGCCAGCAGCCCAGCAGGAAACTATGGCTACACCTTC. Translating it yields CASSPAGNYGYTF. The full variable domain, completed using reference TRBV14 and TRBJ1-2, is EAGVTQFPSHSVIEKGQTVTLRCDPISGHDNLYWYRRVMGKEIKFLLHFVKESKQDESGMPNNRFLAERTGGTYSTLKVQPAELEDSGVYFCASSPAGNYGYTFGSGTRLTVV.

A word on this clone: Other DNA sequences within the sample encode an identical CDR3. The rearrangement uses TRBV19 and TRBJ1-6, with TRBD1 identical over 11 bases. The junction had 1 base not matched to a gene; V was cut back by 6 bases and J by 6 bases. Germline CDR1 reads LNHDA; CDR2 reads SQIVND (reference sequence). The CDR3 consists of 14 residues. Here the CDR3 DNA reads TGTGCCAGTAGAGGGACAGGGGGTAATTCACCCCTCCACTTT. Encoded protein: CASRGTGGNSPLHF.

V usage is TRBV12-5 and J usage is TRBJ2-3; 9 bases match TRBD2. Per the germline V gene, CDR1 is LGHNT and CDR2 is FRNRAP. Germline trimming cut 7 bases from V and 2 bases from J; bases unmatched to any gene: 7. The length of the CDR3 is 15 residues. CDR3 sequence reads: CASAHGGGVTDTQYF. CDR3 nucleotides: TGTGCTAGTGCCCATGGCGGGGGGGTCACAGATACGCAGTATTTT. Combining the CDR3 with reference TRBV12-5 and TRBJ2-3 gives the whole variable domain DARVTQTPRHKVTEMGQEVTMRCQPILGHNTVFWYRQTMMQGLELLAYFRNRAPLDDSGMPKDRFSAEMPDATLATLKIQPSEPRDSAVYFCASAHGGGVTDTQYFGPGTRLTVL.

The chain has TRBV18 and TRBJ1-2, with a tentative D call TRBD1 (5 bases). Trimming took off 2 bases at V and 4 bases at J, with 23 bases between the two ends. Germline V gene data show CDR1 as KGHSH and CDR2 as LQKENI. This CDR3 has 18 residues. The CDR3: CASSPGGVVGGIIYGYTF. The CDR3 coding sequence is TGTGCCAGCTCACCAGGGGGTGTCGTCGGGGGTATCATCTATGGCTACACCTTC.

The chain employs TRBV14 and TRBJ2-3, with 9 nucleotides matching TRBD1. The germline CDR1 and CDR2 sequences are SGHDN and FVKESK. The junction had 4 bases not matched to a gene; V was cut back by 4 bases and J by 2 bases. The CDR3 spans 15 residues. The CDR3 region has the DNA TGTGCCAGCAGCCCTTACAGGGGGCTCACAGATACGCAGTATTTT. Its translation: CASSPYRGLTDTQYF.

In this sample, this clone turned up once. The chain employs TRBV6-1 and TRBJ2-7, with D possibly being TRBD1 (7 bases). CDR1 MNHNS and CDR2 SASEGT come from the germline V gene. V lost 1 base, J lost 7 bases, and 11 bases lay in between. The CDR3 is 13 amino acids. CDR3 in amino acids: CASSEEQGREQYV. The CDR3 nucleotides read TGTGCCAGCAGTGAAGAACAGGGGAGGGAGCAGTACGTC.

This clone was picked up one time. V gene TRBV7-6 combines with J gene TRBJ1-4; TRBD1 matches at 8 bases. Germline-derived CDR1 and CDR2 are SGHVS and FNYEAQ. The CDR3 covers 15 residues. J gave up 1 base and V 4 bases, and 2 bases lay outside the gene matches. The chain's CDR3 is CASSYTGGTNEKLFF. CDR3 DNA sequence: TGTGCCAGCAGCTATACAGGGGGAACTAATGAAAAACTGTTTTTT.